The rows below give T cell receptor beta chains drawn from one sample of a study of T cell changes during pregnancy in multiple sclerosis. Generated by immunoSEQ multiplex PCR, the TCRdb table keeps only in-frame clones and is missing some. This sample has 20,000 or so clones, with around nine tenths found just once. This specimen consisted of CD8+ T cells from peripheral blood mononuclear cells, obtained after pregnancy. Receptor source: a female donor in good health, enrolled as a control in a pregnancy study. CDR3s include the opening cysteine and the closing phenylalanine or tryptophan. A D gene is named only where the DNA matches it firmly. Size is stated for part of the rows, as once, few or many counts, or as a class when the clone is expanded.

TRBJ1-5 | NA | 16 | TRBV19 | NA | TGTGCCAGTAGTATGTTGTGGGCAGGGGACGGTCAGCCCCAGCATTTT | CASSMLWAGDGQPQHF
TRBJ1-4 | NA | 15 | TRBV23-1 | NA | TGCGCCAGCAGTCCCTCTAGGGGAAGGGGAGAAAAACTGTTTTTT | CASSPSRGRGEKLFF
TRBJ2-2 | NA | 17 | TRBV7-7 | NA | TGTGCTAGCAGCTCAGGCCCGAGAGGGCTGGACACCGGGGAGCTGTTTTTT | CASSSGPRGLDTGELFF
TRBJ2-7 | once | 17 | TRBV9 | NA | TGTGCCAGCAGCGTAGCCCCAACAGACGTCACAACCTACGAGCAGTACTTC | CASSVAPTDVTTYEQYF
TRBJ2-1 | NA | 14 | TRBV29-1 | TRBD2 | TGCAGCGTTAGCGGGGGTTCCTCCTACAATGAGCAGTTCTTC | CSVSGGSSYNEQFF
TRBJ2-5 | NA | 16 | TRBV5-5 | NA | TGTGCCAGCAGCTTAGTGATTGTCCGAACCGGAGAGACCCAGTACTTC | CASSLVIVRTGETQYF
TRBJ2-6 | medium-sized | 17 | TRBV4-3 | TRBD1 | TGCGCCAGCAGCCAAGATACAGGGGGCTCTGGGGCCAACGTCCTGACTTTC | CASSQDTGGSGANVLTF
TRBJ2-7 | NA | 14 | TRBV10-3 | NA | TGTGCCATCAGTCTACAGGGACACTCCTACGAGCAGTACTTC | CAISLQGHSYEQYF
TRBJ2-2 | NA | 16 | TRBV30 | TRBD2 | TGTGCCTGGAGCGACAAAGCGGGGATTTACACCGGGGAGCTGTTTTTT | CAWSDKAGIYTGELFF
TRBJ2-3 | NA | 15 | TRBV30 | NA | TGTGCCTGGAGTAGGGCTAGCCTCAGCACAGATACGCAGTATTTT | CAWSRASLSTDTQYF
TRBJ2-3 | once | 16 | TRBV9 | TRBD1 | TGTGCCAGCAGCGTATTTGGGACAGGAAGCACAGATACGCAGTATTTT | CASSVFGTGSTDTQYF
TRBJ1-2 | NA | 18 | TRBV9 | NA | TGTGCCAGCAGCGTAAACCCCGCCTCTGGGGGGTTTTTCTATGGCTACACCTTC | CASSVNPASGGFFYGYTF
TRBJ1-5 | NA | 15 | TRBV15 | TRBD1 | TGTGCCACCAGCATCGACAGGGGACCGGGACAGCCCCAGCATTTT | CATSIDRGPGQPQHF
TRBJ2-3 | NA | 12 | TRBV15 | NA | TGTGCCACCAGTACAGGCACAGATACGCAGTATTTT | CATSTGTDTQYF
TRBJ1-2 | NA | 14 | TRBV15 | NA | TGTGCCACCAGCAGAGATCTGGAGATAGATGGCTACACCTTC | CATSRDLEIDGYTF